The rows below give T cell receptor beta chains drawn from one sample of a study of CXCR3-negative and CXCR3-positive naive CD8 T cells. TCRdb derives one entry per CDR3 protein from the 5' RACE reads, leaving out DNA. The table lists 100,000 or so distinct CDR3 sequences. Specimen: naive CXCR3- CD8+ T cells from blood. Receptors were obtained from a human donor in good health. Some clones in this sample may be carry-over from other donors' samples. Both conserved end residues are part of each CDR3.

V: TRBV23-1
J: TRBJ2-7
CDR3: CASSQSGRRSYEQYF

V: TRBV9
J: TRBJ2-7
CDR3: CASSEGSGWGVTYEQYF

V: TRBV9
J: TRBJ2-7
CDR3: CASSTRTGGNYEQYF

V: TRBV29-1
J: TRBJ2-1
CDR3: CSVRGAGGRSYNEQFF

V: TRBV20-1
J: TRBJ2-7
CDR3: CSARESSVYEQYF

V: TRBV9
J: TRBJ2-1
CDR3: CASSVTSTSYNEQFF

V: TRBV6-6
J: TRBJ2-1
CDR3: CASSYPSTEYNEQFF

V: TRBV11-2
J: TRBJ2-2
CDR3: CASSPGLNTGELFF

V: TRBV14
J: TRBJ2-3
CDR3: CASSQLGGTDTQYF

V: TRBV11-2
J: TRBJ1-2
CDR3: CASSLGTSYGYTF

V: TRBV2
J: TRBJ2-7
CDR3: CASMGREQLYYEQYF

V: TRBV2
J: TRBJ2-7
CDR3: CASSVDSVPSTNYEQYF

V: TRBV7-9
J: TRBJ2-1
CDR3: CASSRTFNEQFF

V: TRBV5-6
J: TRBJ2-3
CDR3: CASSLLAEGGTDTQYF

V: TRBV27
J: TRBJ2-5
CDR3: CASSPSWDYQETQYF

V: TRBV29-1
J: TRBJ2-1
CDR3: CSVVQQGVNSEQFF

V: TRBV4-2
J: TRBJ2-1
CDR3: CASSQVPAGGYNEQFF

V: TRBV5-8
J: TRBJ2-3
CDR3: CASSLLAGGPDTQYF

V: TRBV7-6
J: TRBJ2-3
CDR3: CASSSRGGTDTQYF

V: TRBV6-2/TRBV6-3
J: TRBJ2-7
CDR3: CASSAGTKDEQYF

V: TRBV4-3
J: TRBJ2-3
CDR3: CASSRELTSLGFTTDTRYF

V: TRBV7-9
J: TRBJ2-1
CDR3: CASSLIGAAYNEQFF

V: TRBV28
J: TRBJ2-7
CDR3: CASRATGLRISYEQYF

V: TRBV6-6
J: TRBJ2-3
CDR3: CASSQSDLLSTQYF

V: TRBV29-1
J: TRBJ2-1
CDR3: CSVVLAGNYNEQFF

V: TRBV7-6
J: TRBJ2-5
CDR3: CASSPEVAGGETQYF

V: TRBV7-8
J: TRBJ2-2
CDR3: CASTPGRANTGELFF

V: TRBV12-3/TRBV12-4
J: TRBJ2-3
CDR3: CASSPIDSTDTQYF

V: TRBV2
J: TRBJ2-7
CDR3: CASRPLTDSYEQYF

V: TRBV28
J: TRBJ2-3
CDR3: CASSVLSGGVDTQYF

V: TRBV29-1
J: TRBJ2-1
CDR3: CSVDAWGLAMDDEQFF

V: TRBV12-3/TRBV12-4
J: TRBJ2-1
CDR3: CASGGRTYNEQFF

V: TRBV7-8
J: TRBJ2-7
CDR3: CASSPRGWDEQYF

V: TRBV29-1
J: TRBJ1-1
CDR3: CSVAVGRLTEAFF

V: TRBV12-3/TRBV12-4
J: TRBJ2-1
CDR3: CASSLGLYGEQFF

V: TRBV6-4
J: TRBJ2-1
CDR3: CASRTRLAGGNNEQFF

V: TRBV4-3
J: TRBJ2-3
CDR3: CASSQEGVGLFGDTQYF